The entry that follows covers one TCR beta chain sequence. Its target is unknown. This record comes from a study of beta chain features in type 1 diabetes. Expressed TCRB transcripts got sequenced, as all isolated RNA was reverse transcribed. The protocol was immunoSEQ multiplex PCR, while the TCRdb copy is restricted to in-frame clones and leaves out a portion. The sample carries nearly 700,000 clones, over 10% recorded once. CDR1 SGHTA and CDR2 FQGNSA come from the germline V gene. Trimming shortened V by 0 bases and J by 6 bases, and 6 bases separated the two germline ends. This CDR3 region has 14 residues. Central memory, naive, regulatory and stem cell-like memory CD4+ cells were sorted by CD45RO/CCR7/CD25/CD127/CD95/CD27. Purity above 95% was achieved in all sorted populations. General study points: In all four CD4+ subsets, TCRB CDR3 length was significantly, moderately reduced in type 1 diabetes. Insertions at VDJ junctions were less frequent in type 1 diabetes patients. These patients also deleted more nucleotides at the same junctions.

J is TRBJ1-6 and V is TRBV7-2; TRBD1 might be the D (5 bases). The clonotype was recovered from a man between 18 and 35 years old with type 1 diabetes. The specimen was naive CD4+ T cells from blood. CDR3 amino acids: CASSLAGLNSPLHF. CDR3 nucleotides: TGTGCCAGCAGCTTAGCGGGGCTTAATTCACCCCTCCACTTT.